This TCR beta chain was documented in a study of blood T cell repertoires in COVID-19. Turning to the study itself: Collection of acute and convalescent COVID-19 samples took place in the United States, Italy and Spain. PBMCs, B-cell-depleted T cells, or T cells were the source of the cDNA or gDNA that made up the material.

In the original processing: Reference gene primer amplification in the assay estimated nucleated cell counts. Generated by immunoSEQ multiplex PCR, the TCRdb table keeps only in-frame clones and is missing some. The V and J calls and clone size were taken over from that table, and D and trimming were inferred from the DNA. Found here are around 85,000 clones, roughly 85% of them singletons; the top ten hold 5.4%. Germline loops: CDR1 MNHEY, CDR2 SVGEGT. The CDR3 runs to 16 residues. Trimming removed 4 bases from V and 3 bases from J; junction bases left unmatched: 7. Sequencing was done on a sample of peripheral blood. The chain joins TRBV6-2 or TRBV6-3 to TRBJ2-5; 11 bases fit TRBD2. The TCR originated in a man in his fifties or sixties with acute or convalescent COVID-19. The CDR3 coding sequence is TGTGCCAGCAGTTCTGGGACTAGCGGAAGAGAAGAGACCCAGTACTTC. Translating gives CASSSGTSGREETQYF.